The 16 T cell receptor beta chains given below trace back to one sample, sequenced in a study of CD8+ T cells in alopecia areata. The sequencing template was cDNA reverse transcribed from extracted RNA. TCRdb's table, derived via immunoSEQ multiplex PCR, lists solely in-frame clones and lacks some. The top ten hold more than 4.5% of the sample, which has 150,000 to 200,000 clones, roughly 50% seen once. Sequences were obtained from CD4+ T cells sorted from blood. Receptors were obtained from a human donor in good health.

The chain couples TRBV21-1 to TRBJ2-7; the table calls TRBD2, which could not be checked here. TRBV21-1 corresponds to a pseudogene. CDR3 size: 12 residues. The DNA of the CDR3 is TGTGCCAGCAGCATAACTTCCTACGAGCAGTACTTC. This sequence encodes CASSITSYEQYF.

In its sample, this clone was seen once. The genes are TRBV2 and TRBJ2-5; no firm D call. The CDR3 has 11 amino acids. Germline loops: CDR1 SNHLY, CDR2 FYNNEI. V lost 6 bases and J lost 10, with 12 bases in between. The CDR3 DNA follows: TGTGCCAGCAGCTCCAACAGATACCAGTACTTC. Translated: CASSSNRYQYF.

The chain is built from TRBV4-2 and TRBJ2-3, with TRBD1 matching over 7 bases. The CDR3 extends over 14 amino acids. CDR1 and CDR2 from the germline V gene are LGHNA and YNFKEQ. J gave up 1 base and V 2 bases, and 0 bases lay outside the gene matches. The CDR3 DNA is TGTGCCAGCAGCCAACAGGGGGGCACAGATACGCAGTATTTT. It specifies CASSQQGGTDTQYF.

The chain recombines TRBV29-1 with TRBJ2-1; possible D gene TRBD2, 6 bases. Germline V gives CDR1 SQVTM, CDR2 ANQGSEA. Trimming removed 2 bases from V and 8 bases from J, with 16 bases in between. The CDR3 runs 14 residues. The CDR3 sequence is CSVERSGLRDEQFF. The DNA for the CDR3 is TGCAGCGTTGAACGTAGCGGCCTCAGGGATGAGCAGTTCTTC.

V and J are TRBV11-2 and TRBJ1-4; 10 bases align to TRBD1. The CDR3 has 16 residues. Germline CDR1 and CDR2: SGHAT and FQNNGV. J was trimmed by 4 bases and V by 4 bases; bases with no gene match: 6. The CDR3 DNA reads TGTGCCAGCAGCTACCTCCGGGACAGGGGTAATGAAAAACTGTTTTTT. Amino acid sequence: CASSYLRDRGNEKLFF.

This sequence joins TRBV2 and TRBJ2-3; 13 bases match TRBD2. Per germline, CDR1 SNHLY and CDR2 FYNNEI. V lost 6 bases, J lost 1 base, and 4 bases stayed unmatched. The CDR3 totals 16 residues. The CDR3: CASRPGLAGGTDTQYF. The CDR3 DNA is TGTGCCAGCAGGCCCGGACTAGCGGGAGGCACAGATACGCAGTATTTT.

The rearrangement joins TRBV2 to TRBJ1-2; TRBD1 might be the D (5 bases). The germline V and J ends were trimmed by 2 bases and 4 bases, with 17 bases remaining between them. The V gene's germline CDR1 is SNHLY and CDR2 FYNNEI. The CDR3 covers 16 residues. The CDR3 DNA is TGTGCCAGCAGTGAACTTCTGGGTTGGGGGTTCTATGGCTACACCTTC. Translation: CASSELLGWGFYGYTF.

This clone occurred once. This chain joins TRBV30 and TRBJ2-1, with D uncertain. The V and J ends lost 2 bases and 8 bases respectively, with 16 bases between them. Germline values: CDR1 GTSNPN, CDR2 SVGIG (reference sequence). The CDR3 covers 14 residues. In nucleotides, the CDR3 is TGTGCCTGGAGTCGGCACGGCCTTGGGCATGAGCAGTTCTTC. Protein sequence: CAWSRHGLGHEQFF.

This sequence joins TRBV25-1 and TRBJ2-1; D call uncertain. V was cut by 4 bases and J by 2 bases, with 15 bases left in between. This CDR3 is 16 amino acids long. Germline CDR1 and CDR2: MGHDK and SYGVNS. The CDR3 region is CASSVSAHPPYNEQFF. The DNA for the CDR3 is TGTGCCAGCAGTGTCTCAGCCCATCCGCCCTACAATGAGCAGTTCTTC.

The CDR3 region is CASSPLGRVWVGYTF. CDR3 sequence (DNA): TGTGCCAGCAGCCCCCTTGGACGGGTCTGGGTGGGCTACACCTTC. This chain connects TRBV7-9 to TRBJ1-2; no clear D gene. Germline V gene lookup returns CDR1 SEHNR and CDR2 FQNEAQ (reference sequence). The CDR3 has 15 residues. V lost 5 bases to trimming and J lost 8 bases, with 21 bases between them.

This clone was observed a handful of times. This chain connects TRBV9 to TRBJ2-3; D gene ambiguous. This CDR3 is 15 amino acids long. Germline CDR1 is SGDLS and CDR2 is YYNGEE. The V end lost 4 bases, the J end lost 6 bases, and 18 bases lay between the germline ends. CDR3 region: CASSPSPKPGDTQYF. The DNA for the CDR3 is TGTGCCAGCAGCCCCAGTCCCAAGCCCGGGGATACGCAGTATTTT.

This sequence joins TRBV27 and TRBJ1-1; D is uncertain. CDR1 and CDR2 (germline): MNHEY, SMNVEV (reference sequence). Trimming left V 2 bases short and J 7 bases short, with 11 bases between. The CDR3 runs to 13 residues. The CDR3 region has the DNA TGTGCCAGCAGTTTACTCGGACCAAATGAAGCTTTCTTT. Its protein product is CASSLLGPNEAFF.

The sample holds a few counts of this clone. The CDR3 is CASSVPYDTSGEEQYF. The CDR3 coding sequence is TGTGCCAGCAGTGTTCCTTATGATACTTCTGGAGAAGAGCAGTACTTC. V and J are TRBV2 and TRBJ2-7; D remains unclear. Germline V gene lookup returns CDR1 SNHLY and CDR2 FYNNEI. Trimming pared 4 bases from V and 7 bases from J, leaving 23 bases between. This CDR3 contains 16 residues.

The chain combines TRBV6-5 with TRBJ2-1; D is perhaps TRBD2 (6 bases). The V gene's germline CDR1 is MNHEY and CDR2 SVGAGI. This CDR3 contains 12 residues. Trimming pared 7 bases from V and 16 bases from J, leaving 20 bases between. This CDR3 reads CASTDPGGVKFF. DNA of the CDR3: TGTGCCAGCACCGATCCCGGCGGGGTAAAATTCTTC.

The rearrangement joins TRBV5-1 to TRBJ2-3; D call uncertain. The CDR3 covers 16 residues. V was clipped by 2 bases and J by 0 bases, with 13 bases between them. Germline CDR1 is SGHRS and CDR2 is YFSETQ. The CDR3 here is CASSLVPGGSTDTQYF. Here the CDR3 DNA reads TGCGCCAGCAGCTTAGTGCCGGGTGGGAGCACAGATACGCAGTATTTT.

This chain connects TRBV6-5 to TRBJ2-7, with 9 bases fitting TRBD1. The CDR3 length is 15 residues. V was clipped by 3 bases and J by 2 bases; unmatched bases: 5. Germline lookup yields CDR1 MNHEY and CDR2 SVGAGI. The CDR3 region is CASSYAGTGTYEQYF. DNA for the CDR3: TGTGCCAGCAGTTATGCCGGGACAGGGACCTACGAGCAGTACTTC.